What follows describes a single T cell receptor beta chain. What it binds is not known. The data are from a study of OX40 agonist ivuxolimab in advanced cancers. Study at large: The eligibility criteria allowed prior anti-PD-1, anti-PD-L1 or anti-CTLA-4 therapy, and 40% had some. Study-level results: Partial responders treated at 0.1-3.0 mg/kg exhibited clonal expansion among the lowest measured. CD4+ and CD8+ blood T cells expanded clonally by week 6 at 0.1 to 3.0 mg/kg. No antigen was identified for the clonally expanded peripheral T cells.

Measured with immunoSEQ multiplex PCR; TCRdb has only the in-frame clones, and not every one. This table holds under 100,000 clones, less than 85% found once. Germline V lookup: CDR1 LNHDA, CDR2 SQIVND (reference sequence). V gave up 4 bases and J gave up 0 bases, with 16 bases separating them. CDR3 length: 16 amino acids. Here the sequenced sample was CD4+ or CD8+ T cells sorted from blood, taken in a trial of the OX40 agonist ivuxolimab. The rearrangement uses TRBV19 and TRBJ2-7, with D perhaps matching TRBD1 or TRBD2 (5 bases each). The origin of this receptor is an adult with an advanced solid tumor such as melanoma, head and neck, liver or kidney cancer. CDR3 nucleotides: TGTGCCAGTAGTACCCGTTGGGGGACCCGCTCCTACGAGCAGTACTTC. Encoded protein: CASSTRWGTRSYEQYF.